What follows is one T cell receptor beta chain and its context. There is no known antigen for this receptor. No much larger clone exists at a distance of one base, and base qualities are not known. Other DNA sequences in the same sample also yield this CDR3. The cohort was made up of several hundred healthy bone marrow donors. At the time of sampling, all cohort members were nominally healthy, though unrecorded immune exposures were likely present. The donor tested CMV seronegative, placing the donor among the 352 seronegative members of the cohort. A peripheral blood sample was provided by each donor, and peripheral blood mononuclear cells were used for TCR beta sequencing. The Qiagen DNeasy Blood Extraction Kit was used to extract genomic DNA from the blood cell samples. Receptor libraries were prepared by the immunoSEQ multiplex PCR assay. The multiplex PCR relied on a mix of 60 forward primers for TCR Vbeta segments and 13 reverse primers for TCR Jbeta segments. Amplification of the CDR3 region of rearranged TCR beta genes was performed with a multiplex PCR assay on genomic DNA. The amplified TCR beta libraries were sequenced on the Illumina HiSeq System as 87-base-pair reads. For the original study's pipeline: In a later analysis, roughly 80 million unique TCR beta chains were counted across the approximately 640 repertoires, and roughly 10 million of these chains were shared by at least two donors. To remove PCR and sequencing errors, raw reads were error-corrected and collapsed into unique sequences using a nearest-neighbor algorithm that merged closely related sequences. V, D and J gene segments were assigned by aligning CDR3 sequences to IMGT reference sequences. For a sequence to be retained, a match of at least six nucleotides to both a V gene segment and a J gene segment was required. A rearrangement was called productive if the CDR3 had no stop codons and remained in frame with V and J, and every other rearrangement was called non-productive. CDR3 was defined by IMGT convention, running from the second conserved V-encoded cysteine to the conserved J-encoded phenylalanine. Sequences without an unambiguous match to a single V gene segment were excluded from the earlier analysis of a few hundred of the donors. In an earlier analysis of some 590 of the donors, a V segment was called functional when productive rearrangements were above 56.7%, and segregating when the standard deviation between donors exceeded 5%. A statistical classification framework was developed to diagnose cytomegalovirus status using the catalog of TCR beta chain sequences. In a later analysis, V and J genes were assigned by comparing TCR nucleotide sequences against IMGT/GENE-DB human TR gene sequences. A later analysis assigned CDR3 sequences and most-parsimonious VDJ recombination scenarios with the TCRdist pipeline. In a later analysis, each TCR beta chain was defined by its CDR3 amino acid sequence together with its V-gene family, and reads lacking a unique V-gene family were excluded. As a way to deal with suspected cross-contamination and a sequencing artifact, a later analysis dropped hundreds of nucleotide sequences that were highly shared and had low generation probability. A later analysis calculated a clonal expansion index for each public chain from normalized within-repertoire ranks of inferred template counts. In a later analysis, generation probabilities were computed using a VDJ recombination model fitted to out-of-frame rearrangements, and the results were checked against IGoR. Hypergeometric tests were used in a later analysis to score TCR-TCR, TCR-HLA and TCR-CMV co-occurrence, with a repertoire-size bias correction applied to the TCR pairs. A later analysis estimated false discovery rates by permuting HLA or CMV assignments 20 times. In a later analysis, co-occurring TCRs were grouped using DBSCAN, with TCRdist sequence similarity added in when clustering inside HLA-allele-positive subsets. Repertoires with fewer than 30,000 or more than 120,000 public chains were left out of co-occurrence clustering, as were roughly five repertoires with anomalous nucleotide sharing. Imported from immuneACCESS, the table was reduced by TCRdb to in-frame sequences with V and J called. These copies leave out some clones; in studies compared against another copy, an unresolved V gene accounts for under half, and the cause of the remainder is not known. From that table come the V and J calls and clone size; the DNA was used to work out D and trimming. This sample lists about 150,000 clones; over 60% were detected once. The ten biggest clones cover 6.5% of the sample.

Germline trimming amounts to 4 bases on V and 4 bases on J, with 3 as the count of junction bases outside the gene matches. The CDR3 numbers 14 residues from cysteine through phenylalanine. CDR3 DNA is the only sequence kept; it has 42 bases, read in frame from the first base. CDR1 MGHRA and CDR2 YSYEKL were looked up in the germline V gene. The data derive from a study of cytomegalovirus exposure and HLA in healthy donors (dated by TCRdb to between 2016 and 2019). Study-wide context: According to an earlier analysis of a few hundred of the donors, about 180 million T cells yielded roughly 110 million unique TCR beta sequences and approximately 280 Gb of sequence data. An early release covering 550 to 700 HLA-typed donors comprised 300 to 350 gigabases of sequencing data and 85 million to 100 million unique TCR sequences. Among the roughly 390 genotyped donors, roughly 80% belonged to the genetic ancestry cluster associated with self-reported Caucasian donors. The study aimed to test whether signatures of past pathogen exposure could be identified by cataloging public T cell receptors. The study profiled the T cell repertoires of hundreds of subjects by immunosequencing and related them to cytomegalovirus serostatus. Besides the first cohort of 500 to 700 subjects, a separate validation cohort made up of over a hundred different subjects was used. High-throughput TCR immunosequencing, statistical association of individual TCRs with disease status, and machine learning were combined to predict cytomegalovirus infection status. A later analysis re-examined previously published TCR beta repertoires from 610 or so donors and added high-resolution HLA genotyping to investigate patterns of TCR occurrence. In the later analysis, no new phenotypic data were used to find candidate immune exposures; instead, reliance was placed on TCR beta sequences and their occurrence across donors. An earlier analysis of about 600 of the donors used high-throughput TCR beta sequencing to judge whether each TCR beta V gene segment behaved as functional or pseudogenic. Donor age, sex, ethnicity and CMV serostatus were compiled together with the repertoire data. Genome-wide SNP genotypes for about 60% of the 666 donors were used in a later genetic analysis, which treated that subset as a discovery cohort. All discovery cohort repertoires had been generated on a single sequencing platform. Both class I and class II loci were covered by HLA typing, at four-digit resolution. The number of donors typed differed by locus, with roughly 629-640 for A, B, C, DRB1 and DQB1, more than 500 for DQA1, about 610 for DPA1, and 400 to 490 for DPB1. Roughly 5 DR-DQ haplotypes were handled as single units for association and clustering, since linkage in the cohort was strong. Across 398 genotyped donors of the cohort, an average of roughly 230,000 unique TCR beta nucleotide sequences per donor were sequenced, and around 19% of those sequences were non-productive. The study at large found these results: Three of the identified cytomegalovirus-associated TCR beta chains were confirmed in vitro to be specific for cytomegalovirus antigens. A further reported finding was that TCR beta sequences accurately predicted the HLA-A and HLA-B alleles for most subjects in the first cohort. In a later analysis, most CMV-associated TCR beta chains were found to appear HLA-restricted, with HLA associations seemingly driven largely by CMV exposure. Several of the top co-occurrence clusters appeared to be linked to parvovirus B19, influenza, CMV and Epstein-Barr virus, according to a later analysis. The study listed 150 to 200 TCR beta chains as associated with cytomegalovirus. At a false discovery rate of 0.05, a later analysis linked about 16,000 TCR beta sequences to specific HLA alleles. Only TCR beta chains were sequenced in this cohort, and the absence of alpha or paired-chain data limited detectable features. The authors suggested that the approach could potentially be generalized to other disease states and immunological phenotypes. HLA typing was unavailable for some donors at each locus, so association tests used only the typed subset. Correlated functional status among segregating V segments might be attributable to linkage disequilibrium, but an unknown experimental factor could not be ruled out. The only immune exposure information available for the cohort was CMV serostatus. A cluster of highly shared sequence variants was judged likely to be a technical artifact of the sequencing pipeline. The earlier analysis of 587 of the donors excluded approximately 17 rarely observed V segments, including chromosome 9 orphons, because counts were too low. The classifier was reported to diagnose cytomegalovirus status with high specificity and sensitivity in both the original cohort and the validation cohort. A later genetic analysis associated a missense DCLRE1C variant with V-gene and J-gene trimming of TCR beta chains, and an independent cohort replicated the association. Broadly in line with IMGT annotations, most TCR beta V segments showed up in productive rearrangements about 87% or about 30% of the time in an earlier analysis of several hundred of the donors. When HLA alleles, especially DR and DQ, strongly co-occurred, attributing TCR associations to individual alleles was difficult. Compared with the approximately 700-donor mean, donors in an Asian-associated ancestry cluster had fewer N-insertions in productive TCRs, according to a later genetic analysis. Roughly uniform sequencing depth across donors was assumed in presence/absence analyses, although this assumption may not hold. The 87-base-pair reads could not distinguish some IMGT-functional V segments, including TRBV6-2 and TRBV6-3, so those segments were excluded. While some public TCRs were present in many individuals, most TCR sequences turned up only very rarely across donors. A later analysis found that TCR association rates varied across HLA loci, with DRB1 alleles showing the most associated TCRs and HLA-C alleles the fewest. Compared with equally common non-associated chains, HLA-associated TCR beta chains in a later analysis were more clonally expanded and had lower generation probabilities.

The chain couples TRBV4-1 to TRBJ1-1; 10 central bases correspond to TRBD1. The sequence was collected from a woman aged 60-75 years in good health and CMV-seronegative. Sequencing was done on a sample of PBMCs. The nucleotide sequence is given as TGCGCCAGCAGCCCACGGACAGGGGGCACTGAAGCTTTCTTT. Translated, it reads CASSPRTGGTEAFF.